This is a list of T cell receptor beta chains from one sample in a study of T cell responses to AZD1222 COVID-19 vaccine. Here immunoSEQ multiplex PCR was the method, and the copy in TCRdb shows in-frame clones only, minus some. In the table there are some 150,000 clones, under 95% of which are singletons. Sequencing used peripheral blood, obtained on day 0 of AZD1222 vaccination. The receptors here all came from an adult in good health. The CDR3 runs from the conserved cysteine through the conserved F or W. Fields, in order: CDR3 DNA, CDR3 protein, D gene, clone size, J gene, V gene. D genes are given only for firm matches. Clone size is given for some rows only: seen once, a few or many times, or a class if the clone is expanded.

cdr3_nt: TGTGCCAGCTCACCTAACGCGGAGACCCAGTACTTC
cdr3_aa: CASSPNAETQYF
d_call: -
clone_size: few
j_call: TRBJ2-5
v_call: TRBV18

cdr3_nt: TGTGCCAGCAGTTCCACCGGGGTCCATGGCTACACCTTC
cdr3_aa: CASSSTGVHGYTF
d_call: -
clone_size: -
j_call: TRBJ1-2
v_call: TRBV6-5

cdr3_nt: TGTGCCAGCAGCCAAATAACAGGGGAAACTGAAGCTTTCTTT
cdr3_aa: CASSQITGETEAFF
d_call: TRBD1
clone_size: -
j_call: TRBJ1-1
v_call: TRBV13

cdr3_nt: TGTGCCAGCAGCTTAGCCCCGGTGAGCGGGGGGTACAATGAGCAGTTCTTC
cdr3_aa: CASSLAPVSGGYNEQFF
d_call: TRBD2
clone_size: -
j_call: TRBJ2-1
v_call: TRBV7-2

cdr3_nt: TGTGCCAGCAGCCCGTCCGGGGCAGACCACTATGGCTACACCTTC
cdr3_aa: CASSPSGADHYGYTF
d_call: -
clone_size: once
j_call: TRBJ1-2
v_call: TRBV3-1/TRBV3-2

cdr3_nt: TGTGCCAGCAATTACGGACCGACTAATTCACCCCTCCACTTT
cdr3_aa: CASNYGPTNSPLHF
d_call: -
clone_size: -
j_call: TRBJ1-6
v_call: TRBV6-5

cdr3_nt: TGTGCCAGCAGCTTTCAGGGAATTAACTATGGCTACACCTTC
cdr3_aa: CASSFQGINYGYTF
d_call: -
clone_size: -
j_call: TRBJ1-2
v_call: TRBV5-8

cdr3_nt: TGTGCCAGTAGGCCGGCAGAGCTCTCCTACGAGCAGTACTTC
cdr3_aa: CASRPAELSYEQYF
d_call: -
clone_size: -
j_call: TRBJ2-7
v_call: TRBV19

cdr3_nt: TGTGCCAGCAGCCGGGGGTGGAATAATGAAAAACTGTTTTTT
cdr3_aa: CASSRGWNNEKLFF
d_call: -
clone_size: -
j_call: TRBJ1-4
v_call: TRBV5-5

cdr3_nt: TGTGCCAGCAGAGGACTAGCGGATGAGCAGTTCTTC
cdr3_aa: CASRGLADEQFF
d_call: TRBD2
clone_size: -
j_call: TRBJ2-1
v_call: TRBV6-5

cdr3_nt: TGTGCCATATACAGGGGCGAAACCTACGAGCAGTACTTC
cdr3_aa: CAIYRGETYEQYF
d_call: TRBD1
clone_size: few
j_call: TRBJ2-7
v_call: TRBV2

cdr3_nt: TGTGCCAGCAGTGTTGAAAGACCGAGCTCTGGAAACACCATATATTTT
cdr3_aa: CASSVERPSSGNTIYF
d_call: -
clone_size: -
j_call: TRBJ1-3
v_call: TRBV6-1

cdr3_nt: TGCGCCAGCAGCACGACACTTAACACTGAAGCTTTCTTT
cdr3_aa: CASSTTLNTEAFF
d_call: -
clone_size: -
j_call: TRBJ1-1
v_call: TRBV5-1

cdr3_nt: TGTGCCAGCAGCTCACCGCAGTACTTC
cdr3_aa: CASSSPQYF
d_call: -
clone_size: -
j_call: TRBJ2-7
v_call: TRBV7-9

cdr3_nt: TGTGCCAGCAGTTTAGGAACTTCGGTCCTCCCACTGGATGAGCAGTTCTTC
cdr3_aa: CASSLGTSVLPLDEQFF
d_call: -
clone_size: -
j_call: TRBJ2-1
v_call: TRBV28

cdr3_nt: TGTGCCAGCAACGTGGAAGCAGGGGGCTTGGGAAACACCATATATTTT
cdr3_aa: CASNVEAGGLGNTIYF
d_call: TRBD1
clone_size: -
j_call: TRBJ1-3
v_call: TRBV2

cdr3_nt: TGTGCCAGCAGTTACTCGGGCTATTCATACGAGCAGTACTTC
cdr3_aa: CASSYSGYSYEQYF
d_call: -
clone_size: -
j_call: TRBJ2-7
v_call: TRBV6-5

cdr3_nt: TGTGCCCAAAGGGGGCCACGCATGGATACGCAGTATTTT
cdr3_aa: CAQRGPRMDTQYF
d_call: TRBD1
clone_size: -
j_call: TRBJ2-3
v_call: TRBV7-9

cdr3_nt: TGTGCCAGCAGTGAGGGTCAGGGGGGAGGAAACACCATATATTTT
cdr3_aa: CASSEGQGGGNTIYF
d_call: TRBD1
clone_size: -
j_call: TRBJ1-3
v_call: TRBV6-1

cdr3_nt: TGTGCCAGCAGCCATCCGTTCGCGGGGGGGAGGGATACGCAGTATTTT
cdr3_aa: CASSHPFAGGRDTQYF
d_call: TRBD2
clone_size: -
j_call: TRBJ2-3
v_call: TRBV4-2

cdr3_nt: TGTGCTAGTGGTTTGAGCGGGGGGAGGAACATTCAGTACTTC
cdr3_aa: CASGLSGGRNIQYF
d_call: TRBD2
clone_size: few
j_call: TRBJ2-4
v_call: TRBV12-5

cdr3_nt: TGTGCCAGTAGCAGACCCCCGACCCTCCCGGTCAGCAATGAGCAGTTCTTC
cdr3_aa: CASSRPPTLPVSNEQFF
d_call: -
clone_size: -
j_call: TRBJ2-1
v_call: TRBV19

cdr3_nt: TGTGCCAGCAGCCAAGGTGTGGCTAGAAGCACAGATACGCAGTATTTT
cdr3_aa: CASSQGVARSTDTQYF
d_call: -
clone_size: -
j_call: TRBJ2-3
v_call: TRBV3-1/TRBV3-2

cdr3_nt: TGTGCCAGCAGTGAAGTCTACAGCGATAATGAAAAACTGTTTTTT
cdr3_aa: CASSEVYSDNEKLFF
d_call: -
clone_size: -
j_call: TRBJ1-4
v_call: TRBV6-4

cdr3_nt: TGTGCCACCGCGTCAGGGGCGTTGAACGAGCAGTACTTC
cdr3_aa: CATASGALNEQYF
d_call: -
clone_size: -
j_call: TRBJ2-7
v_call: TRBV24-1

cdr3_nt: TGTGCCAGCAGAATAGCGGGGGCAGAGACCCAGTACTTC
cdr3_aa: CASRIAGAETQYF
d_call: TRBD2
clone_size: -
j_call: TRBJ2-5
v_call: TRBV6-5

cdr3_nt: TGTGCCAGCAGTTATCCTAGCGGGAGTTCAGATACGCAGTATTTT
cdr3_aa: CASSYPSGSSDTQYF
d_call: TRBD2
clone_size: -
j_call: TRBJ2-3
v_call: TRBV6-6

cdr3_nt: TGCGCCAGCAGAGAACAGACAGGGGGTAATGAAAAACTGTTTTTT
cdr3_aa: CASREQTGGNEKLFF
d_call: TRBD1
clone_size: -
j_call: TRBJ1-4
v_call: TRBV5-1

cdr3_nt: TGTGCCAGCAGCTTAGGGGGGGCGCTCAGGGATGAGCAGTTCTTC
cdr3_aa: CASSLGGALRDEQFF
d_call: -
clone_size: -
j_call: TRBJ2-1
v_call: TRBV13

cdr3_nt: TGTGCCAGCAGGGCCGATTTTTTCGGTGAGCAGTTCTTC
cdr3_aa: CASRADFFGEQFF
d_call: -
clone_size: -
j_call: TRBJ2-1
v_call: TRBV6-5

cdr3_nt: TGTGCCAGCAGCTGTGGGACTAGCGCAAACCCAGATACGCAGTATTTT
cdr3_aa: CASSCGTSANPDTQYF
d_call: TRBD2
clone_size: -
j_call: TRBJ2-3
v_call: TRBV3-1/TRBV3-2

cdr3_nt: TGCGCCATTAGTCAGGGCGCCTATGGCTACACCTTC
cdr3_aa: CAISQGAYGYTF
d_call: -
clone_size: -
j_call: TRBJ1-2
v_call: TRBV10-1

cdr3_nt: TGTGCCAGCAGCCCCGGGACAGAAGCTAACTATGGCTACACCTTC
cdr3_aa: CASSPGTEANYGYTF
d_call: TRBD1
clone_size: -
j_call: TRBJ1-2
v_call: TRBV7-2